The rows below give T cell receptor beta chains drawn from one sample of a study of T cells and Merkel cell carcinoma outcomes. Clones were sequenced by immunoSEQ multiplex PCR, and TCRdb holds only the in-frame ones, with some missing. The sample consists of a few thousand clones, roughly 92% of them appearing once. Sequencing was done on a sample of tumor tissue from Merkel cell carcinoma. These receptors were collected from a human donor with Merkel cell carcinoma. Both conserved end residues are part of each CDR3. D genes are given only for firm matches. Not all rows give a size; the values are once, few, many and, for expanded clones, a class.

TRBV7-3	-	once	13	TRBJ1-2	TGTGCCAGCAGCTCGAGGACGGGGAATGGCTACACCTTC	CASSSRTGNGYTF
TRBV5-6	-	once	11	TRBJ2-7	TGTGCCAGCAGCTTGAGGTTTGAGCAGTACTTC	CASSLRFEQYF
TRBV18	-	-	11	TRBJ1-1	TGTGCCAGCTCACAGGACGCTGAAGCTTTCTTT	CASSQDAEAFF
TRBV28	-	-	12	TRBJ1-6	TGTGCCAGCAGTTTCGAAGTGTCACCCCTCCACTTT	CASSFEVSPLHF
TRBV7-2	-	once	13	TRBJ1-1	TGTGCCAGCAGCTTAGTTGCGGTCACTGAAGCTTTCTTT	CASSLVAVTEAFF
TRBV15	-	-	15	TRBJ1-3	TGTGCCACCAGCAGAGCTTCAGTAGGTGGAAACACCATATATTTT	CATSRASVGGNTIYF
TRBV9	-	-	15	TRBJ2-3	TGTGCCAGCAGCTCAGGAGGGTTGGGCACAGATACGCAGTATTTT	CASSSGGLGTDTQYF
TRBV29-1	-	-	13	TRBJ2-3	TGCAGCGTTGATTGGCAGGGGCCAGATACGCAGTATTTT	CSVDWQGPDTQYF
TRBV25-1	-	-	13	TRBJ2-3	TGTGCCAGCAGTGAATATGGGGCGGATACGCAGTATTTT	CASSEYGADTQYF
TRBV10-3	-	-	14	TRBJ1-4	TGTGCCATCAGTGAGGGTTACCCGGGTGAAAAACTGTTTTTT	CAISEGYPGEKLFF
TRBV7-9	TRBD1	-	18	TRBJ1-3	TGTGCCAGCAGCTTAGCTGGGACAGGGGACTTCTCTGGAAACACCATATATTTT	CASSLAGTGDFSGNTIYF
TRBV5-5	-	-	14	TRBJ2-3	TGTGCCAGCAGCTTCTTGCTGAGCACAGATACGCAGTATTTT	CASSFLLSTDTQYF
TRBV18	TRBD1	-	15	TRBJ2-5	TGTACCAGCTCACCACAGGGGGGTTTGTCGGAGACCCAGTACTTC	CTSSPQGGLSETQYF
TRBV5-1	TRBD1	-	14	TRBJ2-7	TGCGCCAGCAAATGGCTTGACAGGGGGGACGAGCAGTACTTC	CASKWLDRGDEQYF
TRBV7-9	-	-	14	TRBJ1-3	TGTGCCAGCGGCACGTTTCGCTCTGGAAACACCATATATTTT	CASGTFRSGNTIYF
TRBV18	-	-	18	TRBJ2-6	TGTGCCAGCTCACCGGTCTCCGGGTACCTCTCTGGGGCCAACGTCCTGACTTTC	CASSPVSGYLSGANVLTF
TRBV7-2	-	-	14	TRBJ1-5	TGTGCCAGCAGCCCACAGGGAGGCAATCAGCCCCAGCATTTT	CASSPQGGNQPQHF
TRBV29-1	TRBD1	-	14	TRBJ2-5	TGCAGCGTTGAGAAGACAGGGGTCCAAGAGACCCAGTACTTC	CSVEKTGVQETQYF
TRBV18	TRBD1	-	15	TRBJ1-3	TGTGCCAGCTCACCCGGGACAGCCTCTGGAAACACCATATATTTT	CASSPGTASGNTIYF
TRBV7-2	TRBD2	-	16	TRBJ2-5	TGTGCCAGCAGCTTGCCCGGGACTAGCGCGGGGAAGACCCAGTACTTC	CASSLPGTSAGKTQYF